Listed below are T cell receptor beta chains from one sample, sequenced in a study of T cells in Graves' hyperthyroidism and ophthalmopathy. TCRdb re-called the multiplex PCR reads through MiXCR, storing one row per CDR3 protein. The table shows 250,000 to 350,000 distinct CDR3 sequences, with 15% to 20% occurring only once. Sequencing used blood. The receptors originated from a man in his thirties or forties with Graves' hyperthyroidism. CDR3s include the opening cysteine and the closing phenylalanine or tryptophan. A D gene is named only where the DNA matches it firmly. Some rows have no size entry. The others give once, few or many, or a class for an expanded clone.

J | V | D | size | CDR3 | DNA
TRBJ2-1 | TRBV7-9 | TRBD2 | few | CASSLGGLSANEQFF | TGTGCCAGCAGCTTAGGGGGACTATCCGCTAATGAGCAGTTCTTC
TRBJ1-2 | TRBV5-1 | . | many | CASSLEKGNYGYTF | TGCGCCAGCAGCTTGGAGAAAGGGAACTATGGCTACACCTTC
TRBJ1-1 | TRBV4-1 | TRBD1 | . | CASRRTGGPPNTEAFF | TGCGCCAGCAGACGGACAGGGGGTCCCCCGAACACTGAAGCTTTCTTT
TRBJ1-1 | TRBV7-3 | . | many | CASSPTVGSRNTEAFF | TGTGCCAGCAGCCCGACAGTTGGCTCACGGAACACTGAAGCTTTCTTT
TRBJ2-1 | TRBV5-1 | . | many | CASSPFSSGHYEQFF | TGCGCCAGCAGCCCGTTCTCCAGTGGGCACTATGAGCAGTTCTTC
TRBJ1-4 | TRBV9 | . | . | CASSPDGSPNPFGLFF | TGTGCCAGCAGCCCAGATGGTTCCCCAAACCCCTTCGGACTGTTTTTT
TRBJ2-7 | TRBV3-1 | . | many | CASSQEIDTYEQYF | TGTGCCAGCAGCCAAGAAATAGACACGTACGAGCAGTACTTC
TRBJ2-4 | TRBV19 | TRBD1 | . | CASSIRDSIAKNIQYF | TGTGCCAGTAGTATCAGGGACAGCATAGCCAAAAACATTCAGTACTTC
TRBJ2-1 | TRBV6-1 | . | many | CASSPTTFEQFF | TGTGCCAGCAGTCCGACTACTTTTGAGCAGTTCTTC
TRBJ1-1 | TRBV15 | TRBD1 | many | CATSDRRNTEAFF | TGTGCCACGTCGGACAGGCGGAACACTGAAGCTTTCTTT
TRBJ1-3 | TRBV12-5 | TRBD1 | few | CASGPKTGGVSGDSGNTIYF | TGTGCTAGTGGTCCTAAGACAGGGGGAGTCTCCGGGGACTCTGGAAACACCATATATTTT
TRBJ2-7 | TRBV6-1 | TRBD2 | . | CASGRAGASYEQYF | TGTGCCAGCGGTAGAGCGGGAGCCTCCTACGAGCAGTACTTC
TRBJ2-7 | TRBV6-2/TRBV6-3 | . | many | CASSLGAGEQYF | TGTGCCAGTAGTCTGGGGGCGGGCGAGCAGTACTTC
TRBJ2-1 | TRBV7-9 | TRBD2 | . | CASSTETSGRIYEQFF | TGTGCCAGCAGCACAGAGACTAGCGGGAGGATTTATGAGCAGTTCTTC
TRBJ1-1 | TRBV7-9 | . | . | CASSWGSRTEAFF | TGTGCCAGCAGCTGGGGGAGTCGCACTGAAGCTTTCTTT
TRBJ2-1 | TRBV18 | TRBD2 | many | CASSPRTSGANEQFF | TGTGCCAGCTCACCTCGGACTAGCGGGGCAAATGAGCAGTTCTTC
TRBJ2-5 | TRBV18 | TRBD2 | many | CASRQRGTSGQETQYF | TGTGCCAGCCGGCAACGAGGGACTAGCGGCCAAGAGACCCAGTACTTC
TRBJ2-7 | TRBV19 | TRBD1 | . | CASGEGQGIQEQYF | TGTGCCAGTGGTGAGGGACAGGGGATTCAGGAGCAGTACTTC
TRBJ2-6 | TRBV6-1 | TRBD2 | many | CASSEQGLAGAGANVLTF | TGTGCCAGCAGTGAACAGGGACTAGCGGGTGCGGGGGCCAACGTCCTGACTTTC
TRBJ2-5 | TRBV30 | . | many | CAWSPKTEIQETQYF | TGTGCCTGGAGTCCTAAGACGGAAATTCAAGAGACCCAGTACTTC
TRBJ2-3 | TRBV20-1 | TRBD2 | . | CSARGTSGTDTQYF | TGCAGTGCTAGAGGGACTAGCGGGACAGATACGCAGTATTTT
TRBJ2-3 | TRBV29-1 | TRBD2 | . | CSVPRGLAGPCTDTQYF | TGCAGCGTCCCCAGGGGATTAGCGGGACCATGCACAGATACGCAGTATTTT
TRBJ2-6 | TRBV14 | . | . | CASSPWRSGANVLTF | TGTGCCAGCAGCCCCTGGCGCTCTGGGGCCAACGTCCTGACTTTC
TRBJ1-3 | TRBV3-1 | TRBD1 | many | CASSQTGTPGNTIYF | TGTGCCAGCAGCCAGACAGGGACGCCTGGAAACACCATATATTTT
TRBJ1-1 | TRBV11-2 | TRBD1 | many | CASSWSTGGNTEAFF | TGTGCCAGCAGCTGGTCGACAGGGGGCAACACTGAAGCTTTCTTT
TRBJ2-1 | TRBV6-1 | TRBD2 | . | CASSELAGGPHNEQFF | TGTGCCAGCAGTGAACTAGCGGGAGGGCCACACAATGAGCAGTTCTTC
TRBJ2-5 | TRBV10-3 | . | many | CAISESGLALSRQETQYF | TGTGCCATCAGTGAGTCGGGGCTAGCGCTCTCCCGCCAAGAGACCCAGTACTTC
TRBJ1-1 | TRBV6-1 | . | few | CASSDSTEAFF | TGTGCCAGCAGTGACAGTACTGAAGCTTTCTTT
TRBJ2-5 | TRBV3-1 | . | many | CASSQDGIQLQETQYF | TGTGCCAGCAGCCAAGACGGAATACAGCTCCAAGAGACCCAGTACTTC
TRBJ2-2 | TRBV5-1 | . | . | CASSLGGRKNTGELFF | TGCGCCAGCAGCTTGGGAGGGAGGAAGAACACCGGGGAGCTGTTTTTT
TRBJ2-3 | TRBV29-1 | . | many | CSASSGTSTDTQYF | TGCAGCGCAAGCAGCGGTACTAGCACAGATACGCAGTATTTT
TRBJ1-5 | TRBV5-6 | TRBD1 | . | CASSEQGENQPQHF | TGTGCCAGCAGCGAACAGGGGGAGAATCAGCCCCAGCATTTT
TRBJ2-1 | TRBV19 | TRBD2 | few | CASKKRELVNEQFF | TGTGCCAGTAAAAAGCGGGAGTTAGTCAATGAGCAGTTCTTC
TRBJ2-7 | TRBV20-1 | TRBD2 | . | CSARGLAGGESYEQYF | TGCAGTGCTAGAGGTCTAGCGGGAGGAGAGTCCTACGAGCAGTACTTC
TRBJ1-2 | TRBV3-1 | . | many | CASSYSREGYTF | TGTGCCAGCAGCTACAGCAGGGAAGGCTACACCTTC
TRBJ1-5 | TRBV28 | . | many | CASTPPLGDQPQHF | TGTGCCAGCACCCCTCCTTTGGGGGATCAGCCCCAGCATTTT
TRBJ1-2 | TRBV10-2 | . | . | CASNTPNYGYTF | TGCGCCAGCAATACACCCAACTATGGCTACACCTTC
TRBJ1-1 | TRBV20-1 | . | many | CSAREDSSGLEAFF | TGCAGTGCTAGGGAAGACAGCTCCGGCCTTGAAGCTTTCTTT
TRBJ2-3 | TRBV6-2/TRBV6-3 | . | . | CASQGTDTQYF | TGTGCCAGCCAGGGCACAGATACGCAGTATTTT
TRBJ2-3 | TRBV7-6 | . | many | CASSQEGSSTDTQYF | TGTGCCAGCAGCCAAGAGGGCTCTAGCACAGATACGCAGTATTTT
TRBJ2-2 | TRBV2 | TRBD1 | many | CASSRDSYTGELFF | TGTGCCAGCAGTCGGGACAGCTACACCGGGGAGCTGTTTTTT
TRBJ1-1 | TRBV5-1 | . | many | CASSLAVENTEAFF | TGCGCCAGCAGCTTGGCTGTAGAGAACACTGAAGCTTTCTTT
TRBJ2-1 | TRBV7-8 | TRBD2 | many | CASSLVAGRPTDEQFF | TGTGCCAGCAGCTTAGTAGCGGGAAGACCTACTGATGAGCAGTTCTTC
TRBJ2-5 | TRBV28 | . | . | CASSFAGTGETQYF | TGTGCCAGCAGTTTCGCAGGAACGGGAGAGACCCAGTACTTC
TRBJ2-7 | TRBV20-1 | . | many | CSARGPGRSPGEQYF | TGCAGTGCTAGGGGGCCGGGGCGGTCACCGGGGGAGCAGTACTTC
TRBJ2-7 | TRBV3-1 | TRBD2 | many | CASSPASGSMNEQYF | TGTGCCAGCAGCCCTGCTAGCGGGAGTATGAACGAGCAGTACTTC
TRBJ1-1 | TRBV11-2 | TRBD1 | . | CASSPGGSYTEAFF | TGTGCCAGCAGTCCAGGGGGATCGTACACTGAAGCTTTCTTT
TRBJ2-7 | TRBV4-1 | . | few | CASSQDPPGWSYEQYF | TGCGCCAGCAGCCAAGATCCTCCAGGGTGGTCCTACGAGCAGTACTTC
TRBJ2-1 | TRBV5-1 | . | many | CASSSSQGRDEQFF | TGCGCCAGCAGCTCGAGTCAGGGTCGGGATGAGCAGTTCTTC
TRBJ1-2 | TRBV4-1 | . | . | CASSQRDYDSSSLSYGYTF | TGCGCCAGCAGCCAAAGGGACTACGACAGTTCCTCCCTCTCCTATGGCTACACCTTC
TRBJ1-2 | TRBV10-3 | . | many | CAISESTRQAQYGYTF | TGTGCCATCAGTGAGTCGACTCGACAGGCGCAGTATGGCTACACCTTC
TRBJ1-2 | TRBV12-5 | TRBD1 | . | CASGRQGNYGYTF | TGTGCTAGTGGTAGACAGGGGAACTATGGCTACACCTTC
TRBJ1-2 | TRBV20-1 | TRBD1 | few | CSARDLTGASYGYTF | TGCAGTGCTAGAGATCTGACAGGGGCTAGCTATGGCTACACCTTC
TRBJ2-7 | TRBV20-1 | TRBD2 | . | CSARRTSGTYEQYF | TGCAGTGCTCGAAGGACTAGCGGGACCTACGAGCAGTACTTC
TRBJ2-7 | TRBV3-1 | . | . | CASSEGLYEQYF | TGTGCCTCTTCAGAGGGGCTCTACGAGCAGTACTTC